One sample yielded the 27 T cell receptor beta chains listed below, sequenced in a study of shared clonotypes between healthy human individuals. Clones were read by immunoSEQ multiplex PCR, and TCRdb kept only the in-frame ones, dropping some. The table records a few million clones, about 94% of them present only once. Naive CD8 cells, CD45RO-negative and positively selected for CCR7, excluded terminally differentiated effector memory CD45RA+ cells. What was sequenced was naive CD8+ T cells from PBMCs. These receptor sequences come from a man aged 18-30 years in good health. Some clones in this sample may be carry-over from other donors' samples.

The chain combines TRBV7-3 with TRBJ2-1; TRBD2 matches 13 bases. This CDR3 comprises 15 residues. CDR1 and CDR2 (germline): SGHTA, FQGTGA. The V segment lost 2 bases and the J segment 8 bases; nucleotides outside the gene matches: 3. The chain's CDR3 is CASSLGLAGVDEQFF. CDR3 in DNA: TGTGCCAGCAGCTTAGGACTAGCGGGAGTCGATGAGCAGTTCTTC.

The chain combines TRBV9 with TRBJ2-5, with 9 positions matching TRBD1. V was pared by 2 bases and J by 5 bases, with 10 bases of the junction left unmatched. Germline V gene data show CDR1 as SGDLS and CDR2 as YYNGEE. The CDR3 is 16 residues long. The DNA for the CDR3 is TGTGCCAGCAGCGTCGACAGGGGGATAAGTGGTGAGACCCAGTACTTC. This gives the protein CASSVDRGISGETQYF.

V usage is TRBV7-9 and J usage is TRBJ2-5; TRBD1 matches at 7 bases. Germline trimming cut 6 bases from V and 1 base from J; bases unmatched to any gene: 17. The CDR3 runs to 18 residues. Germline V gene lookup returns CDR1 SEHNR and CDR2 FQNEAQ (reference sequence). The CDR3: CASSLWDQGVTFQETQYF. CDR3 DNA sequence: TGTGCCAGCAGTCTATGGGATCAGGGGGTAACGTTCCAAGAGACCCAGTACTTC.

The CDR3 sequence: CASSSPFLGSYEQYF. The CDR3 nucleotides are TGTGCCAGCAGTTCACCTTTTTTAGGCTCCTACGAGCAGTACTTC. The chain has TRBV27 and TRBJ2-7; D is unclear. With 4 bases removed from V and 0 bases from J, the gap between germline ends came to 13 bases. This CDR3 is built from 15 residues. The V gene's germline CDR1 is MNHEY and CDR2 SMNVEV (reference sequence).

The chain has TRBV6-1 and TRBJ2-3; TRBD2 agrees at 8 bases. With 6 bases clipped from V and 13 bases from J, the junction kept 9 bases outside the gene matches. The CDR3 runs 12 residues. Germline CDR1 reads MNHNS; CDR2 reads SASEGT. In DNA, the CDR3 is TGTGCCAGCAGCTGGGCGGGGGGACTAGAGTATTTT. It codes for CASSWAGGLEYF.

The chain couples TRBV9 to TRBJ1-3, with 7 bases matching TRBD1. CDR1 is SGDLS and CDR2 is YYNGEE in the germline V gene. CDR3 length: 14 amino acids. V dropped 0 bases and J dropped 10; count of bases not matched to a gene: 7. Here the CDR3 reads CASSVARGGGTIYF. CDR3 sequence (DNA): TGTGCCAGCAGCGTAGCTCGAGGGGGCGGAACCATATATTTT.

The chain joins TRBV11-3 to TRBJ2-2; D uncertain. With 3 bases removed from V and 1 base from J, the gap between germline ends came to 6 bases. The V gene's germline CDR1 is SGHNT and CDR2 YENEEA. The CDR3 spans 14 residues. CDR3 protein: CASSFSGNTGELFF. CDR3 DNA: TGTGCCAGCAGCTTTTCAGGGAACACCGGGGAGCTGTTTTTT.

The gene calls are TRBV27 and TRBJ2-1; D perhaps matches TRBD2 (5 bases). The ends were cut back, 3 bases at V and 10 bases at J, with 10 bases in the middle. CDR1 is MNHEY and CDR2 is SMNVEV in the germline V gene (reference sequence). CDR3 length: 12 residues. The CDR3 loop reads CASSFLGEEQFF. The DNA for the CDR3 is TGTGCCAGCAGTTTCCTTGGGGAGGAGCAGTTCTTC.

The chain employs TRBV10-1 and TRBJ1-3; D is ambiguous. The CDR3 covers 14 residues. Germline V gene data show CDR1 as WNHNN and CDR2 as SYGVQD (reference sequence). V shed 6 bases and J shed 3 bases, with 12 bases lying between them. The DNA for the CDR3 is TGCGCCAGCAGCCGGGCGGGCTTTGGAAACACCATATATTTT. Translation gives CASSRAGFGNTIYF.

CDR3 region: CASSLGTGQDTIYF. In DNA, the CDR3 is TGTGCCAGCAGCTTAGGGACAGGGCAAGACACCATATATTTT. The J gene is TRBJ1-3, the V gene TRBV7-9, with 8 bases fitting TRBD1. The CDR3 length is 14 residues. Germline CDR1 and CDR2: SEHNR and FQNEAQ (reference sequence). V trimming: 1 base; J trimming: 8 bases; junction bases outside the gene matches: 4.

The rearrangement uses TRBV28 and TRBJ2-2; D gene ambiguous. Germline V gene sequence: CDR1 MDHEN, CDR2 SYDVKM. This CDR3 spans 15 amino acids. V lost 4 bases and J lost 6, with 15 bases in between. In nucleotides, the CDR3 is TGTGCCAGCAGTTCTCTGGGCCTTGGATCCGGGGAGCTGTTTTTT. This codes for CASSSLGLGSGELFF.

The chain carries TRBV6-1 and TRBJ2-7, with a weak D call TRBD1 (5 bases). The CDR3 length is 15 residues. Germline V CDR1 and CDR2: MNHNS, SASEGT. The V end lost 1 base, the J end lost 2 bases, and 12 bases lay between the germline ends. CDR3 residues: CASSEGRVLPYEQYF. CDR3 coding DNA: TGTGCCAGCAGTGAAGGCAGGGTACTGCCCTACGAGCAGTACTTC.

The chain couples TRBV6-1 to TRBJ2-7; 9 bases line up with TRBD1. Germline CDR1 is MNHNS and CDR2 is SASEGT. V shed 7 bases and J 5 bases; nucleotides not matched to a gene: 9. The CDR3 is 14 amino acids. CDR3: CASIDGTGYNEQYF. The CDR3 nucleotides read TGTGCCAGCATCGACGGGACAGGGTACAACGAGCAGTACTTC.

Details on this clone: This same CDR3 is encoded by further DNA sequences in the sample. The rearrangement joins TRBV30 to TRBJ2-7; D is ambiguous. The V gene's germline CDR1 is GTSNPN and CDR2 SVGIG (reference sequence). The V gene lost 0 bases and the J gene lost 2 bases, with 2 bases spanning the gap. The CDR3 runs 11 residues. The CDR3 DNA sequence: TGTGCCTGGAGTGTGGCCTACGAGCAGTACTTC. Translating it yields CAWSVAYEQYF.

This rearrangement joins TRBV7-6 to TRBJ1-5; D remains unclear. V dropped 0 bases and J dropped 2 bases, with 11 bases sitting between them. Looked up from germline, CDR1 is SGHVS and CDR2 is FNYEAQ. The CDR3 totals 16 residues. This chain's CDR3 is CASSLAPPLGNQPQHF. Written as DNA, the CDR3 is TGTGCCAGCAGCTTAGCGCCCCCGCTTGGCAATCAGCCCCAGCATTTT.

V and J are TRBV11-2 and TRBJ2-7; maybe TRBD1 (5 bases). Germline V CDR1 and CDR2: SGHAT, FQNNGV. The CDR3 is made up of 14 amino acids. V was cut by 3 bases and J by 1 base, with 10 bases left in between. The CDR3 bases are TGTGCCAGCAGCTTTTTCCAGGGATCCTACGAGCAGTACTTC. This encodes CASSFFQGSYEQYF.

This sequence joins TRBV28 and TRBJ2-1; 11 positions match TRBD2. Germline V lookup: CDR1 MDHEN, CDR2 SYDVKM. The CDR3 extends over 19 amino acids. The trim removed 4 bases at V and 0 bases at J, leaving 11 bases unmatched. CDR3 DNA: TGTGCCAGCAGTTCCCGAGGACTAGCGGGCATCAGCTCCTACAATGAGCAGTTCTTC. Protein: CASSSRGLAGISSYNEQFF.

The chain is built from TRBV27 and TRBJ2-7; possible D gene TRBD1, 6 bases. Per the germline V gene, CDR1 is MNHEY and CDR2 is SMNVEV (reference sequence). The CDR3 sequence is 21 residues long. V was clipped by 2 bases and J by 2 bases, with 31 bases between them. In nucleotides, the CDR3 is TGTGCCAGCAGTTTACCCTCCTACAGGGCCGCCTCTCCTGGGAAACCCTACGAGCAGTACTTC. Translating gives CASSLPSYRAASPGKPYEQYF.

V gene TRBV11-2 combines with J gene TRBJ2-4; D could derive from TRBD1 or TRBD2 (5 bases each). Germline V gives CDR1 SGHAT, CDR2 FQNNGV. V was clipped by 5 bases and J by 14 bases, with 16 bases between them. CDR3 length: 12 residues. The CDR3 region has the DNA TGTGCCAGCAGCACCGGGACGGCCGAAAAGTACTTC. Residues: CASSTGTAEKYF. The complete variable domain, with remaining parts taken from reference TRBV11-2 and TRBJ2-4, reads EAGVAQSPRYKIIEKRQSVAFWCNPISGHATLYWYQQILGQGPKLLIQFQNNGVVDDSQLPKDRFSAERLKGVDSTLKIQPAKLEDSAVYLCASSTGTAEKYFGAGTRLSVL.

The rearrangement joins TRBV6-5 to TRBJ2-7; D not certain. The CDR3 loop spans 13 amino acids. CDR1 and CDR2 from the germline V gene are MNHEY and SVGAGI. Trimming cost V 6 bases and J 5 bases, with 14 bases left between them. DNA for the CDR3: TGTGCCAGCAGAACCGCCCGATCGCACGAGCAGTACTTC. This encodes CASRTARSHEQYF.

This clone appeared once. This rearrangement joins TRBV19 to TRBJ2-5; unclear D gene. The CDR3 spans 14 residues. Germline assignment: CDR1 LNHDA and CDR2 SQIVND (reference sequence). V was cut by 3 bases and J by 3 bases, with 11 bases left in between. CDR3 coding DNA: TGTGCCAGTAGTATGATCTGGAGTGAAGAGACCCAGTACTTC. Its translation: CASSMIWSEETQYF.

This chain links TRBV28 with TRBJ2-7, with 7 bases aligning to TRBD2. Looked up from germline, CDR1 is MDHEN and CDR2 is SYDVKM. CDR3 length: 12 amino acids. The V gene end was trimmed by 6 bases and the J gene end by 5 bases; junction bases not matched to a gene: 4. The CDR3 region has the DNA TGTGCCAGCAGCCATCTAGCGGACGAGCAGTACTTC. Its protein is CASSHLADEQYF.

This clone was seen a few times. This sample includes further DNA sequences coding for the same CDR3. The CDR3 bases are TGTGCCAGCAGTTTATCGGCAGGGCTGAACACTGAAGCTTTCTTT. As protein: CASSLSAGLNTEAFF. The rearrangement uses TRBV27 and TRBJ1-1, with a tentative D call TRBD1 (5 bases). From germline, CDR1 is MNHEY and CDR2 SMNVEV (reference sequence). The CDR3 totals 15 residues. Between the trimmed V and J ends, which lost 0 bases and 0 bases, there was a span of 8 bases.

The V and J genes are TRBV25-1 and TRBJ1-2; D call uncertain. The CDR3 loop spans 13 amino acids. V was clipped by 3 bases and J by 5 bases, with 10 bases between them. From germline, CDR1 is MGHDK and CDR2 SYGVNS. CDR3 amino acids: CASSDGLRYGYTF. The CDR3 DNA is TGTGCCAGCAGTGACGGGCTCCGATATGGCTACACCTTC.

The sample holds one count of this clone. The rearrangement joins TRBV7-9 to TRBJ2-4; D tentatively reads TRBD1 or TRBD2 (7 bases each). This CDR3 is built from 16 residues. The V end was cut by 5 bases, the J end by 1 base, with 15 bases between. CDR1 is SEHNR, CDR2 FQNEAQ, per germline (reference sequence). DNA for the CDR3: TGTGCCAGCAGCCTAACAGGGGAGGGGGCCAAAAACATTCAGTACTTC. Translating it yields CASSLTGEGAKNIQYF.

Remarks on this clone: The germline gene is not matched at one end of the junction; a read error may be the cause. V gene TRBV11-2 combines with J gene TRBJ2-7, with 15 positions matching TRBD2. Germline assignment: CDR1 SGHAT and CDR2 FQNNGV. The CDR3 consists of 15 residues. The CDR3 DNA is TGTGCCAGCAGCGGGACTAGCGGGAGGTCCTACGAGCAGTACTTT. Encoded protein: CASSGTSGRSYEQYF.

The chain combines TRBV6-6 with TRBJ2-1; TRBD2 aligns across 10 bases. V was pared by 8 bases and J by 4 bases, with 5 bases of the junction left unmatched. This CDR3 has 14 residues. Per the germline V gene, CDR1 is MNHNY and CDR2 is SVGAGI (reference sequence). DNA of the CDR3: TGTGCCAGCCTCCCGGGACTAGCGTACAATGAGCAGTTCTTC. This gives the protein CASLPGLAYNEQFF.